The 18 T cell receptor beta chains given below trace back to one sample, sequenced in a study of monozygotic twins with inflammatory bowel disease. TCRdb reprocessed the 5' RACE reads and reports one entry per CDR3 protein, with no DNA. The sample has approximately 330,000 distinct CDR3 sequences. Material: blood. Source of these receptors: a human donor with ulcerative colitis or Crohn's disease, or a healthy co-twin of an affected twin (not recorded which).

This chain joins TRBV12-3 or TRBV12-4 and TRBJ2-7; TCRdb picks TRBD2, but there is no DNA to check that call. CDR3 length: 15 amino acids. The CDR3: CASGGTSGARREQYF.

V gene TRBV27 combines with J gene TRBJ2-7; with no DNA, the TCRdb D assignment of TRBD1 cannot be verified. The CDR3 contains 15 residues. Germline V gives CDR1 MNHEY, CDR2 SMNVEV (reference sequence). The CDR3 sequence: CASSLARRAPYEQYF.

The chain has TRBV12-3 or TRBV12-4 and TRBJ1-2; TCRdb picks TRBD1, but there is no DNA to check that call. This CDR3 spans 15 amino acids. The CDR3 reads CASRIGKGAARGYTF.

The chain joins TRBV2 to TRBJ1-4; TCRdb's D call of TRBD1 is untestable without DNA. The CDR3 is 13 amino acids. CDR1 is SNHLY and CDR2 is FYNNEI in the germline V gene. This CDR3 reads CASSSLGGEKLFF.

The genes are TRBV27 and TRBJ1-5. CDR3 size: 14 residues. Germline loops: CDR1 MNHEY, CDR2 SMNVEV (reference sequence). The CDR3 sequence: CASSSRWSNQPQHF.

The chain combines TRBV5-1 with TRBJ2-3; TCRdb proposes TRBD2, but this gene call is untestable without DNA. CDR3 length: 16 amino acids. Germline V gives CDR1 SGHRS, CDR2 YFSETQ. The CDR3 loop reads CASRPGTSGSTDTQYF.

The J gene is TRBJ2-7, the V gene TRBV5-1; TCRdb gives TRBD2 as the D gene, but with no DNA this cannot be confirmed. Germline values: CDR1 SGHRS, CDR2 YFSETQ. CDR3 length: 15 amino acids. The CDR3 here is CASHEATGISYEQYF.

This chain connects TRBV10-3 to TRBJ2-5; TCRdb indicates TRBD2, and absent DNA this call remains unverified. The CDR3 extends over 14 amino acids. CDR1 ENHRY and CDR2 SYGVKD come from the germline V gene. The CDR3 loop is CAIRPTSEGETQYF.

The genes are TRBV6-5 and TRBJ2-1. This CDR3 is built from 16 residues. The germline V gene encodes CDR1 MNHEY and CDR2 SVGAGI. CDR3 amino acids: CASSTLSGSSYNEQFF.

This rearrangement joins TRBV6-1 to TRBJ2-1; absent DNA, TCRdb's TRBD1 call cannot be checked. Germline lookup yields CDR1 MNHNS and CDR2 SASEGT. The CDR3 runs to 13 residues. CDR3: CASRKTGKSEQFF.

The chain carries TRBV5-5 and TRBJ2-6; there is no DNA to check the TCRdb D call of TRBD1. Germline assignment: CDR1 SGHKS and CDR2 YYEKEE (reference sequence). This CDR3 contains 20 residues. The CDR3 sequence: CASSFGRDREPFTGANVLTF.

The chain has TRBV5-6 and TRBJ2-7; no DNA is available, so the TRBD1 call from TCRdb remains unchecked. This CDR3 region has 14 residues. Germline V gene sequence: CDR1 SGHDT, CDR2 YYEEEE. This CDR3 reads CASSSGGGSYEQYF. The variable domain in full, with the rest retrieved from reference TRBV5-6 and TRBJ2-7, is DAGVTQSPTHLIKTRGQQVTLRCSPKSGHDTVSWYQQALGQGPQFIFQYYEEEERQRGNFPDRFSGHQFPNYSSELNVNALLLGDSALYLCASSSGGGSYEQYFGPGTRLTVT.

The V call is TRBV5-1, the J call TRBJ2-1. Looked up from germline, CDR1 is SGHRS and CDR2 is YFSETQ. The CDR3 has 15 amino acids. CDR3 residues: CASMPGQGSYNEQFF.

This sequence joins TRBV30 and TRBJ2-7; TCRdb gives TRBD2 as the D gene, but with no DNA this cannot be confirmed. From germline, CDR1 is GTSNPN and CDR2 SVGIG (reference sequence). This CDR3 is 13 amino acids long. The CDR3 loop reads CAWKKGGTSQQYF.

The rearrangement links TRBV7-9 to TRBJ2-4; the TCRdb D gene call, TRBD1, has no DNA to confirm it. This CDR3 has 15 residues. Germline loops: CDR1 SEHNR, CDR2 FQNEAQ (reference sequence). CDR3 sequence: CASSSTGTGKNIQYF.

The chain is built from TRBV24-1 and TRBJ1-2. From germline, CDR1 is KGHDR and CDR2 SFDVKD. The CDR3 length is 18 residues. The CDR3 reads CATSDLRAPRDWSYGYTF.

The gene calls are TRBV27 and TRBJ1-1. This CDR3 has 13 residues. Germline V lookup: CDR1 MNHEY, CDR2 SMNVEV (reference sequence). CDR3 region: CASSSWGMTEAFF.

The rearrangement uses TRBV24-1 and TRBJ2-2; TCRdb's D gene call, TRBD1, goes unchecked for lack of DNA. CDR3 size: 15 residues. Germline CDR1 reads KGHDR; CDR2 reads SFDVKD. The chain's CDR3 is CARGRTNRNDGELFF.